This T cell receptor beta chain was retrieved from a study of blood T cell repertoires in COVID-19. Across the study: The United States, Italy and Spain provided the acute and convalescent COVID-19 samples. Sources were T cells, B-cell-depleted T cells, or PBMCs; the material itself was cDNA or gDNA.

Germline lookup yields CDR1 KGHSH and CDR2 LQKENI. This CDR3 is built from 11 residues. Trimming stripped 4 bases from V and 6 bases from J, with 4 bases between. Per the authors' pipeline: Counts of nucleated cells, estimated from reference gene primer amplification, were obtained. Libraries were prepared by immunoSEQ multiplex PCR; TCRdb keeps only in-frame clonotypes and omits some of them. The V and J calls and clone size come from that table; D and trimming were worked out from the DNA. The sample has around 260,000 clones, 70% to 90% seen once. V gene TRBV18 combines with J gene TRBJ2-1; D uncertain. The receptor's source is a man in his fifties or sixties who had recovered from COVID-19. The sequenced sample was peripheral blood. CDR3 DNA: TGTGCCAGCTCACGAGGCAATGAGCAGTTCTTC. Protein: CASSRGNEQFF.